These T cell receptor beta chains were read from a single sample in a study of T cell repertoires in cytomegalovirus infection. TCRdb called the reads again in MiXCR, with one record for every CDR3 protein. The table lists around 440,000 distinct CDR3 sequences, around 10% of them singletons. Sequenced sample: PBMCs. These receptors were obtained from a human donor in good health (CMV status not recorded). Some clones in this sample may be carry-over from other donors' samples. CDR3s leave out the opening cysteine and the closing phenylalanine or tryptophan.

TRBJ2-7	TRBV27	ASSLLWTGPYEQY
TRBJ1-4	TRBV20-1	SARETPLREKLF
TRBJ2-7	TRBV28	ASSPSGTTYEQY
TRBJ2-7	TRBV6-5	ASSYSRRGASYEQY
TRBJ2-2	TRBV5-1	ASSIGTLNTGELF
TRBJ2-1	TRBV7-8	ASSLRTSGALSSYNEQF
TRBJ2-7	TRBV2	ASSERQGGHEEY
TRBJ2-3	TRBV27	ASSTTSGKYRTDTQY
TRBJ2-1	TRBV11-2	ASSLRGGAGGQWDEQF
TRBJ2-1	TRBV14	ASSPTGYEQF
TRBJ2-4	TRBV7-9	ASSLVVNANIQY
TRBJ2-3	TRBV7-3	ASSLSVGTSGDTQY
TRBJ2-3	TRBV7-6	ASSLAAGAPTDTQY
TRBJ2-7	TRBV28	ASSTSGKYYEQY
TRBJ1-3	TRBV3-1	ASSHGQGLLYSSGNTIY
TRBJ2-5	TRBV7-9	ASSNSGRETQY
TRBJ2-7	TRBV7-2	ATSRGITYEQY
TRBJ1-1	TRBV29-1	SVEGSGAGRTEAF
TRBJ1-5	TRBV28	ASSLPTARQPQH
TRBJ1-2	TRBV4-1	ASSQDLGYGYT
TRBJ2-7	TRBV20-1	SASRGSGQY
TRBJ1-3	TRBV20-1	SARAPGTESFESSGNTIY
TRBJ1-1	TRBV6-9	ASTHLKGQGSTEAF
TRBJ2-5	TRBV18	ASSPPNGAQETQY
TRBJ2-3	TRBV6-5	ASRSPGFSTDTQY
TRBJ2-1	TRBV18	ASSPGQENEQF
TRBJ1-5	TRBV3-1	ASSQVGNQPQH
TRBJ1-5	TRBV3-1	ASSQDQGSNQPQH
TRBJ2-5	TRBV7-2	ASNWASGLQETQY
TRBJ2-5	TRBV11-2	ASSPWTSGRDLETQY
TRBJ1-1	TRBV25-1	ASRFSVLAEAF
TRBJ2-7	TRBV6-5	ASSYFRTTAYEQY
TRBJ2-4	TRBV7-6	ASSLVGLDSIQY
TRBJ2-3	TRBV6-1	ASSADTTDTQY
TRBJ1-6	TRBV11-2	ASSIGQGSPLH
TRBJ2-5	TRBV20-1	SAPRTSGGWGLETQY
TRBJ1-5	TRBV18	ASSPSGGDQPQH
TRBJ2-1	TRBV20-1	SAPGGQGARGEQF
TRBJ2-3	TRBV6-1	ASRNLRGITDTQY
TRBJ1-1	TRBV6-1	ASRGRGMNTEAF
TRBJ2-5	TRBV11-1	ASSLGGVAIRETQY
TRBJ2-5	TRBV20-1	SARKFHYQETQY
TRBJ1-1	TRBV7-3	ASSTTGGETEAF
TRBJ1-1	TRBV7-9	ASSLIRDRGTEAF
TRBJ2-1	TRBV28	ASRPTILRDRNNNEQF
TRBJ2-5	TRBV5-1	ASSLAKGGETQY
TRBJ1-2	TRBV5-5	ASSFSGTDYGYT
TRBJ2-2	TRBV7-8	ASSKLAGAPGELF
TRBJ1-6	TRBV3-1	ASSPMGQGNSPLH
TRBJ2-2	TRBV11-2	ASSLTFDRGRSGELF
TRBJ1-1	TRBV6-5	ASSYSSGWGDTEAF
TRBJ1-2	TRBV27	ASSGRGPGGYT
TRBJ1-4	TRBV9	ASSAPGQRNEKLF
TRBJ2-2	TRBV11-2	ASLQGLTGELF
TRBJ1-5	TRBV27	ASSSGGQVLNQPQH
TRBJ2-5	TRBV5-1	ASSPPGRYQQYQETQY
TRBJ2-7	TRBV11-2	ASSLDTRGYEQY
TRBJ2-3	TRBV14	ASSQAISLFGDTQY
TRBJ1-5	TRBV29-1	SVAVADNQPQH